This is a list of T cell receptor beta chains from one sample in a study of CD8 T cells in Susac syndrome. TCRdb recomputed calls from the immunoSEQ multiplex PCR reads with MiXCR, one row per CDR3 protein. This repertoire shows 100,000 to 150,000 distinct CDR3 sequences, over 85% found once; its top ten account for 0.2% to 0.25%. Specimen: CD8+ T cells from PBMCs. These receptors originate from a human donor with Susac syndrome. The CDR3 runs from the conserved cysteine through the conserved F or W. A D gene is named only where the DNA matches it firmly. Expanded clones are given a class, and other clones once, few, many or no size at all.

TRBV3-1	TRBD2	TRBJ2-1	-	CASSHPGELAEGNSYNEQFF	TGTGCCAGCAGCCACCCGGGGGAGCTAGCGGAGGGGAACTCCTACAATGAGCAGTTCTTC
TRBV6-5	TRBD2	TRBJ2-1	-	CASSPGLAGANEQFF	TGTGCCAGCAGTCCGGGACTAGCGGGAGCCAATGAGCAGTTCTTC
TRBV4-1	TRBD2	TRBJ2-3	few	CASSHHQLAGVSDTQYF	TGCGCCAGCAGCCACCACCAACTAGCGGGGGTATCAGATACGCAGTATTTT
TRBV5-4	-	TRBJ2-3	-	CASSLRGDTQYF	TGTGCCAGCAGTCTAAGGGGGGATACGCAGTATTTT
TRBV7-9	-	TRBJ2-2	-	CASSEARGRDTGELFF	TGTGCCAGCAGCGAGGCACGGGGTCGGGACACCGGGGAGCTGTTTTTT
TRBV11-2	TRBD2	TRBJ2-3	few	CASSFERGGTDTQYF	TGTGCCAGCAGCTTTGAGCGGGGGGGCACAGATACGCAGTATTTT
TRBV13	-	TRBJ1-3	-	CASSLEGDPDTGNTIYF	TGTGCCAGCAGCTTAGAAGGTGACCCGGATACTGGAAACACCATATATTTT
TRBV7-8	-	TRBJ2-5	-	CASSLVAEDQETQYF	TGTGCCAGCAGCTTAGTGGCCGAAGATCAAGAGACCCAGTACTTC
TRBV12-3/TRBV12-4	TRBD2	TRBJ2-5	-	CASSFLGEGRETQYF	TGTGCCAGCAGTTTCCTAGGGGAGGGGCGGGAGACCCAGTACTTC
TRBV15	TRBD2	TRBJ2-1	-	CATRDSGTNEQFF	TGTGCCACCAGAGACAGCGGGACGAATGAGCAGTTCTTC
TRBV29-1	TRBD2	TRBJ2-6	-	CSVRGGGGSGANVLTF	TGCAGCGTTCGGGGCGGGGGAGGCTCTGGGGCCAACGTCCTGACTTTC
TRBV7-2	TRBD1	TRBJ2-5	-	CASRGQGAISETQYF	TGTGCCAGCAGGGGGCAGGGGGCAATTAGCGAGACCCAGTACTTC
TRBV29-1	-	TRBJ2-7	-	CSVVDGNYEQYF	TGCAGCGTTGTCGACGGCAACTACGAGCAGTACTTC
TRBV28	TRBD1	TRBJ1-2	-	CASSRQGRRVGGYTF	TGTGCCAGCAGCAGACAGGGGAGAAGGGTGGGTGGCTACACCTTC
TRBV2	-	TRBJ2-1	-	CASSSDQPSYNEQFF	TGTGCCAGCAGCTCGGACCAGCCGTCCTACAATGAGCAGTTCTTC
TRBV20-1	-	TRBJ2-1	once	CSAPLPGVGYNEQFF	TGCAGTGCTCCGCTCCCCGGGGTCGGCTACAATGAGCAGTTCTTC
TRBV3-1	TRBD2	TRBJ2-1	-	CASRSTSGRAGNEQFF	TGTGCCAGCAGATCTACTAGCGGGAGGGCGGGCAATGAGCAGTTCTTC
TRBV20-1	TRBD2	TRBJ2-1	-	CSARNPSGRLDEQFF	TGCAGTGCTAGAAACCCTAGCGGGAGGCTTGATGAGCAGTTCTTC
TRBV4-2	-	TRBJ2-2	-	CASSPGSGTGELFF	TGTGCCAGCAGCCCAGGGTCGGGGACCGGGGAGCTGTTTTTT
TRBV7-2	TRBD2	TRBJ2-1	-	CASSFLAGGTNNEQFF	TGTGCCAGCAGCTTTCTAGCGGGAGGCACAAACAATGAGCAGTTCTTC
TRBV19	-	TRBJ1-1	-	CASSRGYTEAFF	TGTGCCAGTAGTAGGGGGTACACTGAAGCTTTCTTT
TRBV20-1	TRBD1	TRBJ1-4	-	CSARVGQIYPTNEKLFF	TGCAGTGCTAGAGTGGGACAGATTTATCCAACTAATGAAAAACTGTTTTTT
TRBV12-5	-	TRBJ2-2	-	CASTSNTGELFF	TGTGCTAGTACATCGAACACCGGGGAGCTGTTTTTT
TRBV12-3/TRBV12-4	-	TRBJ1-5	-	CASSPTVGGNQPQHF	TGTGCCAGCAGTCCCACGGTTGGGGGCAATCAGCCCCAGCATTTT
TRBV7-9	-	TRBJ1-1	once	CASSPRATYTEAFF	TGTGCCAGCAGCCCCAGGGCCACTTACACTGAAGCTTTCTTT
TRBV2	-	TRBJ1-4	-	CASRWTEGDEKLFF	TGTGCCAGCCGTTGGACAGAAGGCGATGAAAAACTGTTTTTT
TRBV20-1	TRBD1	TRBJ1-2	-	CSASLDRVTDGYTF	TGCAGTGCTAGTTTAGACAGGGTGACAGATGGCTACACCTTC
TRBV20-1	-	TRBJ2-5	-	CSARGTSYQETQYF	TGCAGTGCTAGAGGGACAAGCTACCAAGAGACCCAGTACTTC
TRBV20-1	TRBD2	TRBJ2-2	once	CSASMAGVNTGELFF	TGCAGTGCTAGCATGGCGGGGGTGAACACCGGGGAGCTGTTTTTT
TRBV20-1	TRBD2	TRBJ2-5	-	CSGSGALTRETQYF	TGCAGTGGGAGCGGGGCTCTTACCCGGGAGACCCAGTACTTC
TRBV4-3	TRBD1	TRBJ2-7	once	CASSQETGFYEQYF	TGCGCCAGCAGCCAAGAGACAGGGTTCTACGAGCAGTACTTC
TRBV9	-	TRBJ1-1	-	CASSVVGHMNTEAFF	TGTGCCAGCAGCGTAGTTGGCCACATGAACACTGAAGCTTTCTTT
TRBV12-3/TRBV12-4	-	TRBJ1-2	-	CASTPGPLYGYTF	TGTGCCAGCACCCCAGGGCCGCTCTATGGCTACACCTTC
TRBV27	-	TRBJ2-3	-	CASRMGGTDTQYF	TGTGCCAGCAGAATGGGGGGCACAGATACGCAGTATTTT
TRBV20-1	-	TRBJ2-1	-	CSARDGGYEQFF	TGCAGTGCTAGAGATGGGGGCTATGAGCAGTTCTTC
TRBV24-1	-	TRBJ1-1	-	CATRGIRVTEAFF	TGTGCCACCAGGGGCATTCGAGTCACTGAAGCTTTCTTT